This T cell receptor beta chain was identified during a study of cytomegalovirus exposure and HLA in healthy donors. Across the whole study: The same platform was used for the 130 or so validation repertoires as for the 666 first-cohort repertoires, as reported in a later analysis.

This clone came up once. Assay: immunoSEQ multiplex PCR; the TCRdb copy retains only in-frame clones and omits some. The sample consists of 100,000 to 150,000 clones, roughly 95% of them appearing once. The sample taken for sequencing was PBMCs. The receptor was derived from a young man in good health and CMV-seronegative.

Written as DNA, the CDR3 is TGTGCCAGCAGCTTAGGGGGACAGGGAATCTACGAGCAGTACTTC. As protein: CASSLGGQGIYEQYF. The genes are TRBV7-2 and TRBJ2-7; the match to TRBD1 covers 9 bases. The CDR3 spans 15 residues. Germline V gives CDR1 SGHTA, CDR2 FQGNSA. J lost 3 bases, V lost 1 base, and 4 bases had no gene match.